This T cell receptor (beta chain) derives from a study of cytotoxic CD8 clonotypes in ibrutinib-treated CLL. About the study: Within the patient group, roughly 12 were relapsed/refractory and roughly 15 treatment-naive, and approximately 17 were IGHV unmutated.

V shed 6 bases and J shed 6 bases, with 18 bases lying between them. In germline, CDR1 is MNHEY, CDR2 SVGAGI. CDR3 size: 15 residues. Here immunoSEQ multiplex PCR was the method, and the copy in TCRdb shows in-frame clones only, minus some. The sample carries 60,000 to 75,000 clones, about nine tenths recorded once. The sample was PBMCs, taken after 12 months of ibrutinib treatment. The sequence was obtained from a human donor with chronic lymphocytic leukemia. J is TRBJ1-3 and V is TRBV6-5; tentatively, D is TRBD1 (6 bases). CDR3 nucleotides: TGTGCCAGCAGCTCATCCCGGGACACCGAAAACACCATATATTTT. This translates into CASSSSRDTENTIYF.